Listed here are 4 T cell receptor beta chains from one sample, sequenced in a study of OX40 agonist ivuxolimab in advanced cancers. Assay: immunoSEQ multiplex PCR; the TCRdb copy retains only in-frame clones and omits some. The sample holds approximately 77,000 clones, approximately 94% seen once. This specimen was CD4+ or CD8+ T cells sorted from blood, taken in a trial of the OX40 agonist ivuxolimab. The source of these receptors is an adult with an advanced solid tumor such as melanoma, head and neck, liver or kidney cancer.

This clone was seen only once. This chain connects TRBV5-6 to TRBJ1-2; D gene uncertain. Germline loops: CDR1 SGHDT, CDR2 YYEEEE. This CDR3 has 14 amino acids. V shed 5 bases and J shed 7 bases, with 18 bases lying between them. DNA of the CDR3: TGTGCCAGCAGAAGCTTATACCAGATCCGTGGCTACACCTTC. This translates into CASRSLYQIRGYTF.

CDR3 sequence (DNA): TGTGCCAGCAGCTGGGACAGGGGTTTCGGTGAAAAACTGTTTTTT. It encodes CASSWDRGFGEKLFF. The chain is built from TRBV5-4 and TRBJ1-4; 10 bases fit TRBD1. The CDR3 is 15 amino acids. Germline V gene lookup returns CDR1 SGHNT and CDR2 YYREEE (reference sequence). With 3 bases clipped from V and 7 bases from J, the junction kept 6 bases outside the gene matches.

The chain combines TRBV18 with TRBJ1-5, with unresolved D. The V end was cut by 0 bases, the J end by 7 bases, with 16 bases between. This CDR3 region has 16 residues. Germline values: CDR1 KGHSH, CDR2 LQKENI. The CDR3 loop reads CASSPPSPGREQPQHF. CDR3 coding DNA: TGTGCCAGCTCACCACCCTCGCCGGGAAGGGAACAGCCCCAGCATTTT.

CDR3 residues: CASSYTDSYEQYF. The CDR3 region has the DNA TGTGCCAGCAGTTACACGGACAGCTACGAGCAGTACTTC. The chain has TRBV6-6 and TRBJ2-7, with a weak D call TRBD1 (6 bases). Trimming took off 2 bases at V and 3 bases at J, with 8 bases between the two ends. The CDR3 is 13 amino acids. Per the germline V gene, CDR1 is MNHNY and CDR2 is SVGAGI (reference sequence).